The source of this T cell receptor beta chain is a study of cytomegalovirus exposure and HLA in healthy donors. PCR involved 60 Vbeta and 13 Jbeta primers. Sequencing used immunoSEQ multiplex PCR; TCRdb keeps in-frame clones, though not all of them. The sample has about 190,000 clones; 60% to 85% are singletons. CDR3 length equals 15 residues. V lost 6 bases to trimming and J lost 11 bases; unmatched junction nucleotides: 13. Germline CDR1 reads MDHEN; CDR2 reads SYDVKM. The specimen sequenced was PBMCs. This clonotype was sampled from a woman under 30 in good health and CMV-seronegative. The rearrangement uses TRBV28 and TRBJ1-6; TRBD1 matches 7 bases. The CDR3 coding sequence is TGTGCCAGCAGGAATGTCGTCAGGGGGAGGACACCCCTCCACTTT. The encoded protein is CASRNVVRGRTPLHF.